A selection of T cell receptor beta chains follows, all from one sample in a study of PD-L1 blockade in urothelial cancer. Measured with immunoSEQ multiplex PCR; TCRdb has only the in-frame clones, and not every one. The sample includes tens of thousands of clones, around 80% of them seen just once. The sample in question was PBMCs, obtained around atezolizumab (anti-PD-L1) treatment. The receptors here all came from a man in his 70s with urothelial cancer. Each CDR3 is given with its conserved first and last residue. The order of the fields is J gene, clone size, V gene, D gene, CDR3 DNA, CDR3 protein. The D gene is left open where the match is weak. Clone size is not always given. Where it is, it says once, few, many or a class for expanded clones.

J: TRBJ2-2; size: few; V: TRBV19; D: -; DNA: TGTGCCAGTAGTGTTGCTAGCTCCGGGGAGCTGTTTTTT; CDR3: CASSVASSGELFF
J: TRBJ2-7; size: once; V: TRBV5-1; D: -; DNA: TGCGCCAGCAGCTTGGGCGGCGGCCTCAGCTCCTACGAGCAGTACTTC; CDR3: CASSLGGGLSSYEQYF
J: TRBJ1-5; size: few; V: TRBV2; D: TRBD1; DNA: TGTGCCAGCAGAGGGGGCCTACGTCAGCCCCAGCATTTT; CDR3: CASRGGLRQPQHF
J: TRBJ2-7; size: few; V: TRBV15; D: -; DNA: TGTGCCACCAGCAGGGAACCAGATAGCGACGAGCAGTACTTC; CDR3: CATSREPDSDEQYF
J: TRBJ2-5; size: -; V: TRBV5-1; D: TRBD1; DNA: TGCGCCAGCAGCCCAGGACAGGGGAAAGAGACCCAGTACTTC; CDR3: CASSPGQGKETQYF
J: TRBJ2-7; size: -; V: TRBV7-5; D: -; DNA: TGTGCCAGAAGCTTAGGGGAATCGACAGGCTACTCCTACGAGCAGTACTTC; CDR3: CARSLGESTGYSYEQYF
J: TRBJ2-5; size: -; V: TRBV9; D: TRBD1; DNA: TGTGCCAGCAGCGTAGCCGTCAGGACAGGGGGCCTTAAAGAGACCCAGTACTTC; CDR3: CASSVAVRTGGLKETQYF
J: TRBJ1-2; size: few; V: TRBV5-4; D: -; DNA: TGTGCCAGCAGCTTGGACGGTAACTATGGCTACACCTTC; CDR3: CASSLDGNYGYTF
J: TRBJ2-3; size: -; V: TRBV7-2; D: -; DNA: TGTGCCAGCAGCCCCCTAAAAAGGGGGGATACGCAGTATTTT; CDR3: CASSPLKRGDTQYF
J: TRBJ2-7; size: -; V: TRBV18; D: -; DNA: TGTGCCAGCTCACCGGAGGCGTCTGTTATTAAGCAGTACTTC; CDR3: CASSPEASVIKQYF
J: TRBJ1-6; size: -; V: TRBV6-5; D: TRBD1; DNA: TGTGCCAGCAGGCAATCGACAGGGGATAATTCACCCCTCCACTTT; CDR3: CASRQSTGDNSPLHF
J: TRBJ2-7; size: -; V: TRBV30; D: TRBD2; DNA: TGTGCCTGTATCAGGGAGGGGCTCTACGAGCAGTACTTC; CDR3: CACIREGLYEQYF
J: TRBJ2-3; size: -; V: TRBV7-3; D: TRBD2; DNA: TGTGCCAGCAGCTTAAACGGGAGGGCCGCAGATACGCAGTATTTT; CDR3: CASSLNGRAADTQYF
J: TRBJ1-1; size: -; V: TRBV4-1; D: -; DNA: TGCGCCAGCAGCCAAGGAACGGGTAGGTCCGCTGAAGCTTTCTTT; CDR3: CASSQGTGRSAEAFF
J: TRBJ1-5; size: -; V: TRBV7-2; D: TRBD1; DNA: TGTGCCAGCAGCTTACAGGGGGCGAATCAGCCCCAGCATTTT; CDR3: CASSLQGANQPQHF
J: TRBJ1-1; size: -; V: TRBV4-3; D: TRBD1; DNA: TGCGCCAGCAGCCGACTTTTGACAGGGGTGACTGAAGCTTTCTTT; CDR3: CASSRLLTGVTEAFF
J: TRBJ2-7; size: -; V: TRBV9; D: TRBD1; DNA: TGTGCCAGCAGCCCCAGGGGGAGCTCCTACGAGCAGTACTTC; CDR3: CASSPRGSSYEQYF
J: TRBJ2-3; size: -; V: TRBV6-5; D: -; DNA: TGTGCCAGCAGTTACTCGTCAGGCACAGATACGCAGTATTTT; CDR3: CASSYSSGTDTQYF
J: TRBJ2-2; size: many; V: TRBV18; D: -; DNA: TGTGCCAGCTCACCCCCTAGGGGGAATACCGGGGAGCTGTTTTTT; CDR3: CASSPPRGNTGELFF
J: TRBJ1-5; size: -; V: TRBV7-2; D: -; DNA: TGTGCCAGCAGCAGTAGCCCGAGTCAGCCCCAGCATTTT; CDR3: CASSSSPSQPQHF